The clone carrying this TCR beta chain was seen only a few times. What it binds is unknown. TCRdb independently ran MiXCR on the 5' RACE reads; one entry per CDR3 protein. The sample includes more than 600,000 distinct CDR3 sequences, about 18% of them seen just once. This sample stems from a study of identical twins. Findings and limits, study-wide: Conclusions rested on cross-sectional statistics rather than following the same donors.

The germline V gene has CDR1 LGHNA and CDR2 YSLEER. The CDR3 has 16 amino acids. J gave up 4 bases and V 4 bases, and 9 bases lay outside the gene matches. These data were likewise used in another study, on T cells expressing NK-cell markers.

The specimen sequenced was PBMCs. The clonotype comes from a woman aged 18-29 years in good health. The rearrangement links TRBV4-3 to TRBJ2-1; TRBD2 matches at 8 bases. The CDR3 is CASSRYFSGAYNEQFF. Here the CDR3 DNA reads TGCGCCAGCAGCCGCTATTTTAGCGGGGCGTACAATGAGCAGTTCTTC.